The 13 T cell receptor beta chains presented below share a single source sample, sequenced in a study of T cell changes during pregnancy in multiple sclerosis. Measured with immunoSEQ multiplex PCR; TCRdb has only the in-frame clones, and not every one. Of over 25,000 clones in the sample, 70% to 90% were seen once. Here the sequenced sample was CD8+ T cells from peripheral blood mononuclear cells, taken in the third trimester of pregnancy. The receptors here all came from a female donor with multiple sclerosis, enrolled in a pregnancy study.

The genes are TRBV7-9 and TRBJ1-1; 8 nucleotides align to TRBD1. V lost 1 base, J lost 4 bases, and 5 bases stayed unmatched. There are 15 residues in the CDR3. Germline CDR1 is SEHNR and CDR2 is FQNEAQ (reference sequence). CDR3 DNA: TGTGCCAGCAGCTTAGTCAGGGGGCCCACCACTGAAGCTTTCTTT. This codes for CASSLVRGPTTEAFF.

The chain employs TRBV5-1 and TRBJ1-2, with 7 bases matching TRBD1. The ends lost 3 bases at V and 3 bases at J; junction bases unmatched: 11. Germline-derived CDR1 and CDR2 are SGHRS and YFSETQ. The CDR3 has 16 amino acids. Written as DNA, the CDR3 is TGCGCCAGCAGCTCCGGACAGGCCTTAAAGGACTATGGCTACACCTTC. Its translation is CASSSGQALKDYGYTF.

This chain uses TRBV5-4 with TRBJ2-7; 9 bases line up with TRBD1. Germline V gene sequence: CDR1 SGHNT, CDR2 YYREEE (reference sequence). The CDR3 sequence is 14 residues long. Trimming at V came to 4 bases and at J to 1 base, leaving 3 bases not matched to a gene. CDR3 sequence (DNA): TGTGCCAGCAGCCCCGGACAGGGGTCCTACGAGCAGTACTTC. Protein: CASSPGQGSYEQYF. The full variable domain, in which reference TRBV5-4 and TRBJ2-7 provide the parts outside the CDR3, is ETGVTQSPTHLIKTRGQQVTLRCSSQSGHNTVSWYQQALGQGPQFIFQYYREEENGRGNFPPRFSGLQFPNYSSELNVNALELDDSALYLCASSPGQGSYEQYFGPGTRLTVT.

This clone is a singleton in its sample. CDR3 in DNA: TGCGCCAGCAGCCCCCTAACAGAGCTACCGGAAGCTTTCTTT. Protein: CASSPLTELPEAFF. The chain combines TRBV4-1 with TRBJ1-1, with D unclear. In germline, CDR1 is MGHRA, CDR2 YSYEKL. This CDR3 is 14 amino acids long. Trimming took off 4 bases at V and 8 bases at J, with 17 bases between the two ends.

CDR3 loop: CASRTDATNEKLFF. As DNA, the CDR3 is TGTGCCAGCAGAACAGACGCAACTAATGAAAAACTGTTTTTT. The chain is built from TRBV6-1 and TRBJ1-4, with D hard to call. From germline, CDR1 is MNHNS and CDR2 SASEGT. Between the trimmed V and J ends, which lost 6 bases and 0 bases, there was a span of 8 bases. This CDR3 region has 14 residues.

This chain joins TRBV6-5 and TRBJ1-2; D is possibly TRBD1 (5 bases). The CDR3 loop spans 14 amino acids. In germline, CDR1 is MNHEY, CDR2 SVGAGI. The V and J ends lost 5 bases and 4 bases respectively, with 14 bases between them. In DNA form, the CDR3 reads TGTGCCAGCAGTCGTGGGGCGCAGGGCTATGGCTACACCTTC. Translating it yields CASSRGAQGYGYTF.

This chain connects TRBV30 to TRBJ1-5; D unresolved. The CDR3 contains 12 residues. V dropped 2 bases and J dropped 4 bases, with 6 bases sitting between them. Germline CDR1 is GTSNPN and CDR2 is SVGIG (reference sequence). The CDR3 spells CAWSRGNQPQHF. CDR3 nucleotide sequence: TGTGCCTGGAGTCGAGGAAATCAGCCCCAGCATTTT. Variable domain in full (rest from reference TRBV30 and TRBJ1-5): SQTIHQWPATLVQPVGSPLSLECTVEGTSNPNLYWYRQAAGRGLQLLFYSVGIGQISSEVPQNLSASRPQDRQFILSSKKLLLSDSGFYLCAWSRGNQPQHFGDGTRLSIL.

This clone was observed a few times. The J gene is TRBJ1-5, the V gene TRBV27; TRBD1 aligns across 9 bases. Germline CDR1 is MNHEY and CDR2 is SMNVEV (reference sequence). Unmatched junction bases numbered 13, after V lost 7 bases and J lost 3 bases. The CDR3 consists of 17 residues. CDR3 sequence reads: CASNPSGTGYSNQPQHF. CDR3 coding DNA: TGTGCCAGCAATCCCTCCGGGACAGGGTACTCCAATCAGCCCCAGCATTTT.

In DNA form, the CDR3 reads TGTGCCAGCAGGACGAGGGGGGGGACTGGAAACACCATATATTTT. Translating it yields CASRTRGGTGNTIYF. V is TRBV6-5 and J is TRBJ1-3, with D possibly TRBD1 on 6 matching bases. The CDR3 extends over 15 amino acids. Germline V gene data show CDR1 as MNHEY and CDR2 as SVGAGI. Trimming pared 6 bases from V and 2 bases from J, leaving 14 bases between.

The chain employs TRBV5-6 and TRBJ1-4, with 8 bases lining up with TRBD1. Germline trimming cut 4 bases from V and 4 bases from J; bases unmatched to any gene: 9. The length of the CDR3 is 16 residues. CDR1 and CDR2 (germline): SGHDT, YYEEEE. CDR3 coding DNA: TGTGCCAGCAGCCGACATGGACAGGGAATTAATGAAAAACTGTTTTTT. Amino acids: CASSRHGQGINEKLFF.

This chain joins TRBV6-4 and TRBJ2-1; 10 bases match TRBD2. This CDR3 region has 14 residues. The germline V gene encodes CDR1 MRHNA and CDR2 SNTAGT. The trim removed 4 bases at V and 5 bases at J, leaving 2 bases unmatched. Written as DNA, the CDR3 is TGTGCCAGCAGTGCCGGACTAGCGGACAATGAGCAGTTCTTC. This encodes CASSAGLADNEQFF.

This sequence joins TRBV9 and TRBJ2-7; 8 bases align to TRBD1. The CDR3 is made up of 13 amino acids. Germline loops: CDR1 SGDLS, CDR2 YYNGEE. V shed 3 bases, J shed 3 bases, and the junction held 2 bases outside the gene matches. CDR3 bases: TGTGCCAGCAGCGACGGACAGGGCTACGAGCAGTACTTC. It is translated as CASSDGQGYEQYF.

This chain links TRBV9 with TRBJ1-1; 8 positions match TRBD1. Germline V gene data show CDR1 as SGDLS and CDR2 as YYNGEE. The V and J ends lost 2 bases and 12 bases, in that order; junction bases with no gene match: 9. This CDR3 is 13 amino acids long. CDR3 sequence: CASSVGQEKAPFF. The CDR3 DNA is TGTGCCAGCAGCGTGGGACAGGAAAAGGCCCCTTTCTTT.